The text below deals with one T cell receptor (beta chain). The V gene's germline CDR1 is LNHDA and CDR2 SQIVND (reference sequence). The CDR3 runs to 16 residues. J was trimmed by 3 bases and V by 3 bases; bases with no gene match: 5. The entry originates in a study of T cell changes during pregnancy in multiple sclerosis. Clones were sequenced by immunoSEQ multiplex PCR, and TCRdb holds only the in-frame ones, with some missing. Of tens of thousands of clones listed, approximately 92% were seen once; the top ten hold about 7%. The chain couples TRBV19 to TRBJ2-2; 9 bases fit TRBD2. Sequencing was performed on CD8+ T cells from peripheral blood mononuclear cells, taken in the third trimester of pregnancy. This TCR came from a female donor with multiple sclerosis, enrolled in a pregnancy study. CDR3 coding DNA: TGTGCCAGTAGTATCGCGGGAGGGCCCCACACCGGGGAGCTGTTTTTT. As protein: CASSIAGGPHTGELFF.